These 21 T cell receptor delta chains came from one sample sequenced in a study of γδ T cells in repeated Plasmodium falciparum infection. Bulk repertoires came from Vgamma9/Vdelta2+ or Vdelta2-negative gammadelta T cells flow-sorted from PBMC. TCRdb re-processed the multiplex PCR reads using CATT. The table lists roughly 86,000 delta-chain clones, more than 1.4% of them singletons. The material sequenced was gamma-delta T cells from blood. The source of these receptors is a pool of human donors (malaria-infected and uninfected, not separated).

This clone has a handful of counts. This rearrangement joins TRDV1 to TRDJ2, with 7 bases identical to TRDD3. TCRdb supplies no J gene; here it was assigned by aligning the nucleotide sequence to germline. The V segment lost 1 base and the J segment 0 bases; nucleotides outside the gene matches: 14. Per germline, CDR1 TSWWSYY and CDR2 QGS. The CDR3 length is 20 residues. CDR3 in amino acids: CALGEPPRSTGVSLTAQLFF. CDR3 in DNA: TGTGCTCTTGGGGAACCTCCCCGAAGTACTGGGGTTTCTTTGACAGCACAACTCTTCTTT.

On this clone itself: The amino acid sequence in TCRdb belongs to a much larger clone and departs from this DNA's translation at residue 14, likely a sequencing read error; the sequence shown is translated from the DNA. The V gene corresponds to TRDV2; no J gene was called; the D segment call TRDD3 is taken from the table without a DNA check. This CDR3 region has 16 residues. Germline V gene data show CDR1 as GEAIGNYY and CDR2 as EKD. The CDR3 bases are TGTGCCTGTGACCCCCTGGGGTTTAAGTACACCGATAAACCCATCTTT. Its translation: CACDPLGFKYTDKPIF.

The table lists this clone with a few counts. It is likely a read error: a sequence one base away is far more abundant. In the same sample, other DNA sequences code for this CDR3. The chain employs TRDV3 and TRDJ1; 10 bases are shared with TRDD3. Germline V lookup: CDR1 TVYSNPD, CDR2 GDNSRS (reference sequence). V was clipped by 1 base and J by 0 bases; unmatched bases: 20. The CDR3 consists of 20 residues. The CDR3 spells CAFIGPRYWGISKYTDKLIF. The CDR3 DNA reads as TGTGCCTTTATTGGTCCCCGGTACTGGGGGATTTCCAAGTACACCGATAAACTCATCTTT.

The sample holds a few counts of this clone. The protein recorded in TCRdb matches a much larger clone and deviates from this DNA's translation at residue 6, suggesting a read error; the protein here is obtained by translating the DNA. The CDR3 coding sequence is TGTGCTCTTGGGGAACCTGGCCCTCTCAAAGTACTGGGGGATCCGAACACCGATAAACTCATCTTT. It specifies CALGEPGPLKVLGDPNTDKLIF. The chain is built from TRDV1 and TRDJ1; 10 nucleotides line up with TRDD3. TCRdb records no J gene; here it was assigned by comparing the DNA to germline. The CDR3 totals 22 residues. The J segment lost 0 bases and the V segment lost 1 base, leaving 20 bases of the junction unmatched. Germline V gene sequence: CDR1 TSWWSYY, CDR2 QGS.

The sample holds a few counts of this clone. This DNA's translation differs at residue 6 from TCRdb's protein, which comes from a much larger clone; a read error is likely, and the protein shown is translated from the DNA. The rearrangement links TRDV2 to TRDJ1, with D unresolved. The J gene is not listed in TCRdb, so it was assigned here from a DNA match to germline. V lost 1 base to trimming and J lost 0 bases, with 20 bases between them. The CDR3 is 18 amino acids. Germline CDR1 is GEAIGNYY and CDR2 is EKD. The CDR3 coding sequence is TGTGCCTGTGACACGAGGTACTACCAGCCGATGTACACCGATAAACTCATCTTT. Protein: CACDTRYYQPMYTDKLIF.

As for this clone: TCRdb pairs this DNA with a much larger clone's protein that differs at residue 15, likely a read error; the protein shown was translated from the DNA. CDR3 loop: CACNYLGDQGYTDKRIF. Here the CDR3 DNA reads TGTGCCTGTAACTATCTGGGGGATCAAGGGTACACCGATAAACGCATCTTT. V and J are TRDV2 and TRDJ1, with 9 bases aligning to TRDD3. Germline V gene lookup returns CDR1 GEAIGNYY and CDR2 EKD. The CDR3 runs 17 residues.

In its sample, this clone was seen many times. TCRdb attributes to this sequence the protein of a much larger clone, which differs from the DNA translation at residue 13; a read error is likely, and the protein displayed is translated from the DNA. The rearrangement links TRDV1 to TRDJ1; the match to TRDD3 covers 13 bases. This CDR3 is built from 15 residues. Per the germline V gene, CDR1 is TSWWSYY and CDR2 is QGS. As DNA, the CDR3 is TGTGCTCTTGGGGACTGCACTGGGGGATACGAGAAACCCATCTTT. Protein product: CALGDCTGGYEKPIF.

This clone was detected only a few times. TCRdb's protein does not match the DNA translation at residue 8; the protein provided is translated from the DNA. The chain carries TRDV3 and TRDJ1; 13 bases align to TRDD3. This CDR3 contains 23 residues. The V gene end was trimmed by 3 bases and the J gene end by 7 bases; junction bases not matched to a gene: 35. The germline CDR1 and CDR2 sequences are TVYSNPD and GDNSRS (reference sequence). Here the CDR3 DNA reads TGTGCCTTAACTTCCTACTTCGGCCTTACTCACTCGAACTGGGGGATACGCCGGAGTAAACTCATCTTT. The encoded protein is CALTSYFGLTHSNWGIRRSKLIF.

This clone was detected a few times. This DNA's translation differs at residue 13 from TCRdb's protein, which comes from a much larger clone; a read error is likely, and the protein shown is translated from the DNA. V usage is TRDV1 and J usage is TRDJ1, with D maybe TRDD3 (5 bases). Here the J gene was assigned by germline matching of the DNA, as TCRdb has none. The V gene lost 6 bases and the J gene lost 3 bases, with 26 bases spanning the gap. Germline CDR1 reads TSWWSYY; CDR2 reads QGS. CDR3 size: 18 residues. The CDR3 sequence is CALGDCQRDRTYADKLIF. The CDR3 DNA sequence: TGTGCTCTTGGAGACTGCCAGCGGGATCGTACTTACGCCGATAAACTCATCTTT.

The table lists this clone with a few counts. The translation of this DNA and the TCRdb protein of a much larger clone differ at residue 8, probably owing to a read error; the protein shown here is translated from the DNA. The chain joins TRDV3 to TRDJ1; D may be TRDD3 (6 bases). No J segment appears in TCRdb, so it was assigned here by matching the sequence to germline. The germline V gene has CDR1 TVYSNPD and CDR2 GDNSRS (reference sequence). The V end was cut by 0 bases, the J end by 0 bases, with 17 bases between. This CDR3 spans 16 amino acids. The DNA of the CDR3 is TGTGCCTTTAGCGGAGGGGGAAACTCCTACACCGATAAACTCATCTTT. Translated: CAFSGGGNSYTDKLIF.

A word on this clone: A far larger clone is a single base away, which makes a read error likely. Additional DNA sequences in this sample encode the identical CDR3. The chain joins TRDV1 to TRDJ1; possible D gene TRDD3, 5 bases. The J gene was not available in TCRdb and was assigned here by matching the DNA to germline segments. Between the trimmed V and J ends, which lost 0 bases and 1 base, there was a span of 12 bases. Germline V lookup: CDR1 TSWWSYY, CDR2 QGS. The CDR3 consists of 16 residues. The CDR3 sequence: CALGELSRYSTDKLIF. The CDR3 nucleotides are TGTGCTCTTGGGGAACTGTCTCGATACAGCACCGATAAACTCATCTTT.

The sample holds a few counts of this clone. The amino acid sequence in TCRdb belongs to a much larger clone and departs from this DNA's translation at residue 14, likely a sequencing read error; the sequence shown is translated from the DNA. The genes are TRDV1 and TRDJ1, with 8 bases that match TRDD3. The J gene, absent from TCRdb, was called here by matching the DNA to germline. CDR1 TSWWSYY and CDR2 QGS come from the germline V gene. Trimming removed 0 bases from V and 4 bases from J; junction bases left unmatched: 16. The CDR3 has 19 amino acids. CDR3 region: CALGELAYNLGGWSDKLIF. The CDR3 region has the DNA TGTGCTCTTGGGGAACTAGCCTACAACCTTGGGGGATGGAGCGATAAACTCATCTTT.

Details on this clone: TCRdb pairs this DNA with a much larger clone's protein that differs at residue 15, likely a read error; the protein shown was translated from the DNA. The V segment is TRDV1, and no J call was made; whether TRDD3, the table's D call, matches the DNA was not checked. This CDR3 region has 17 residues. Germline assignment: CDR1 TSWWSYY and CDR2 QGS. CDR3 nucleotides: TGTGCTCTTGGGGAATTCCGAAGGGGCGCATACACCGATAAACCCATCTTT. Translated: CALGEFRRGAYTDKPIF.

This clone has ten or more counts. The CDR3 sequence is CACDTGNWGYERSWDTRQMFF. The CDR3, as DNA: TGTGCCTGTGACACTGGTAACTGGGGATACGAACGCTCCTGGGACACCCGACAGATGTTTTTC. This chain connects TRDV2 to TRDJ3; 9 bases are a match to TRDD3. No J gene was available from TCRdb, and it was assigned here by a germline match of the DNA. This CDR3 has 21 residues. With V trimmed by 1 base and J by 0 bases, 12 bases remained unmatched. Germline assignment: CDR1 GEAIGNYY and CDR2 EKD.

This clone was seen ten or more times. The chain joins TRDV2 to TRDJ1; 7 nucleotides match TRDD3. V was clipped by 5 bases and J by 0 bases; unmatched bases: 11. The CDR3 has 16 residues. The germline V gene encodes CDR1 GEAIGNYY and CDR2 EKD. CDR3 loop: CACVPLLGLYTDKLIF. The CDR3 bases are TGTGCCTGTGTCCCGTTACTGGGGTTATACACCGATAAACTCATCTTT.

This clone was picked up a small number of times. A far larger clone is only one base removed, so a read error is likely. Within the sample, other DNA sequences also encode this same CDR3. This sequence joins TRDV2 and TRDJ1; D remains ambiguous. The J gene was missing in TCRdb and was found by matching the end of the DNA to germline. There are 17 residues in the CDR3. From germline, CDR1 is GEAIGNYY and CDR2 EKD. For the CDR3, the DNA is TGTGCCTGTGACACCGTCGCCAGTGACCCGTACACCGACAAACTCATCTTT. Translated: CACDTVASDPYTDKLIF.

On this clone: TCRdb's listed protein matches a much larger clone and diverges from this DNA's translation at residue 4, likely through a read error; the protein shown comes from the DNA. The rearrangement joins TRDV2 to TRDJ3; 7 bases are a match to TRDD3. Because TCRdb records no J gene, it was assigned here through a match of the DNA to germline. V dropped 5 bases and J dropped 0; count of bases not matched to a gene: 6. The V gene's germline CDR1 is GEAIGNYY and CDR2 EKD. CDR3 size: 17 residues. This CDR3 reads CACGWGPSSWDTRQMFF. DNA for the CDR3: TGTGCCTGTGGCTGGGGGCCGAGCTCCTGGGACACCCGACAGATGTTTTTC.

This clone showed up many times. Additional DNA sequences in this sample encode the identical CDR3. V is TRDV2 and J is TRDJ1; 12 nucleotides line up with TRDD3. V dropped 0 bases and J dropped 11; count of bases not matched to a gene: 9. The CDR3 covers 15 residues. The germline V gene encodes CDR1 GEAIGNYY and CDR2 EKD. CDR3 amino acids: CACDTLVLGDTWLIF. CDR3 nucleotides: TGTGCCTGTGACACCCTCGTACTGGGGGATACATGGCTCATCTTT.

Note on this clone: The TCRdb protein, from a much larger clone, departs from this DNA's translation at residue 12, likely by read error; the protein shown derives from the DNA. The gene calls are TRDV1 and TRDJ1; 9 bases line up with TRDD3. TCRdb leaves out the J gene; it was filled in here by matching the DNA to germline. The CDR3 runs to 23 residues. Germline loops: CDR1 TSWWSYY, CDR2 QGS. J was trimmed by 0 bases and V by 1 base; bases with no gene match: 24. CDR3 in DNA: TGTGCTCTTGGGGAACAGCCTTGTACTGGGGGACACGCTGATGTGCTGTACACCGATAAACTCATCTTT. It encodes CALGEQPCTGGHADVLYTDKLIF.

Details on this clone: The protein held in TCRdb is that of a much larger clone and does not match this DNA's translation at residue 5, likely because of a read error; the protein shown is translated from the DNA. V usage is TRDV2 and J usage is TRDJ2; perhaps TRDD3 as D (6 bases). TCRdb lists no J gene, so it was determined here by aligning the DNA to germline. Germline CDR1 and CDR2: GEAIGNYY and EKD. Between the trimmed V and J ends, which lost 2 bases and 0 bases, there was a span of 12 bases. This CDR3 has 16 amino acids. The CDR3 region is CACDRKGEALTAQLFF. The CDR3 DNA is TGTGCCTGTGACAGGAAGGGGGAAGCTTTGACAGCACAACTCTTCTTT.

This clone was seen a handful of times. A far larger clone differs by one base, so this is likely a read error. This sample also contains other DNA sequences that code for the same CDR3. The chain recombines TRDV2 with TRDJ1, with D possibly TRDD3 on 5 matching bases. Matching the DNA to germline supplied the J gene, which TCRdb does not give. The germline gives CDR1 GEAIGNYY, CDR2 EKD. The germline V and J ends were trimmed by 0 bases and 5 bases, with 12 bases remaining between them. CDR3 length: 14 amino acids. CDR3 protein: CACDTGGPTDKLIF. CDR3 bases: TGTGCCTGTGACACCGGGGGTCCCACTGATAAACTCATCTTT.